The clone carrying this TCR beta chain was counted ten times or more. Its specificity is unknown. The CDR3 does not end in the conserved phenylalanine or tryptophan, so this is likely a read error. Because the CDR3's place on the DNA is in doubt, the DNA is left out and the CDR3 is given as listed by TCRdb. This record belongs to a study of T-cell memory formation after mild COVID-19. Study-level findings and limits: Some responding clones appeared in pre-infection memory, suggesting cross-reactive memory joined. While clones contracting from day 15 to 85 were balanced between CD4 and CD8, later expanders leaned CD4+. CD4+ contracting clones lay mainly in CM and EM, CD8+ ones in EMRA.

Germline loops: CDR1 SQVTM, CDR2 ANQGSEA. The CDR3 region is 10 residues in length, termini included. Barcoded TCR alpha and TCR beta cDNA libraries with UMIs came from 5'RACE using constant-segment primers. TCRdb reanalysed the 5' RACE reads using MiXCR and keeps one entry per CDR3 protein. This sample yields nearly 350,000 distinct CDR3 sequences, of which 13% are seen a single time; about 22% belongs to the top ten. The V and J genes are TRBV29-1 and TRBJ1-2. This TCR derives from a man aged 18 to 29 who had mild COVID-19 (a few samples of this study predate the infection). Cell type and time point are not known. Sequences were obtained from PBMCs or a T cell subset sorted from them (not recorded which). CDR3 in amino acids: CSVDSRDFLS.